The 8 T cell receptor beta chains below come from one sample, sequenced in a study of CXCR3-negative and CXCR3-positive naive CD8 T cells. It was by 5' RACE with UMI labels that the TRB cDNA libraries were prepared. TCRdb reprocessed the 5' RACE reads and keeps a single row for each CDR3 protein, giving no DNA. This sample carries 100,000 to 150,000 distinct CDR3 sequences, with roughly 0.3% going to the ten biggest clones. The sample consisted of naive CXCR3- CD8+ T cells from blood. Subset specified: CD45RO-CCR7+CD27+CD95- naive CD8+ T cells lacking CXCR3 (TNR3-). The source of these receptors is a human donor in good health. Some clones in this sample may be carry-over from other donors' samples.

V and J are TRBV25-1 and TRBJ2-4; TCRdb selects TRBD1, and the lack of DNA leaves this call unchecked. In germline, CDR1 is MGHDK, CDR2 SYGVNS. CDR3 length equals 14 residues. The CDR3 region is CASSPPRGQNIQYF.

V and J are TRBV20-1 and TRBJ2-1; TCRdb's assignment of TRBD1 cannot be checked, as there is no DNA. CDR1 and CDR2 (germline): DFQATT, SNEGSKA (reference sequence). The CDR3 consists of 16 residues. CDR3 sequence reads: CSARALEQGNYNEQFF.

The chain carries TRBV28 and TRBJ2-1; TCRdb names TRBD1, which stays unverified in the absence of DNA. The germline V gene encodes CDR1 MDHEN and CDR2 SYDVKM. The CDR3 is 15 amino acids. The CDR3 loop is CASSHLTAQGDEQFF.

The rearrangement uses TRBV29-1 and TRBJ1-2; no DNA is available, so the TRBD1 call from TCRdb remains unchecked. The CDR3 has 13 residues. Germline V CDR1 and CDR2: SQVTM, ANQGSEA. The CDR3 loop reads CSVPGTEHYGYTF.

This chain links TRBV12-3 or TRBV12-4 with TRBJ2-2. CDR3 length equals 12 residues. CDR3 loop: CASSLVPGELFF.

The chain uses TRBV28 and TRBJ2-5; TCRdb selects TRBD2, and the lack of DNA leaves this call unchecked. The CDR3 consists of 16 residues. The germline V gene encodes CDR1 MDHEN and CDR2 SYDVKM. The chain's CDR3 is CASTYLASGGTETQYF.

J is TRBJ2-7 and V is TRBV7-9. The CDR3 runs to 14 residues. CDR1 and CDR2 (germline): SEHNR, FQNEAQ (reference sequence). The CDR3 here is CASSTSPQIYEQYF.

This rearrangement joins TRBV20-1 to TRBJ2-5. Germline CDR1 is DFQATT and CDR2 is SNEGSKA (reference sequence). The CDR3 loop spans 14 amino acids. The CDR3 reads CSARDRLARETQYF.